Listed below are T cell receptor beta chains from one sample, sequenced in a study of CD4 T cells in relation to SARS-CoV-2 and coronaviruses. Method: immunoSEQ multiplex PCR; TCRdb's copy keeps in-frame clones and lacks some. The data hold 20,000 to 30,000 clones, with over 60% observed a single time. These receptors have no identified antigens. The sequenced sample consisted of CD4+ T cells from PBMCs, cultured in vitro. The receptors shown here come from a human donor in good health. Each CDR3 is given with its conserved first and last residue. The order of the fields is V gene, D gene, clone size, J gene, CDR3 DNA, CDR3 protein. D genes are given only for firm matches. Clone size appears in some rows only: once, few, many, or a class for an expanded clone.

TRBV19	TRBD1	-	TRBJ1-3	TGTGCCAGTAGTCAGTCACAGGGGGTGACTGGAAACACCATATATTTT	CASSQSQGVTGNTIYF
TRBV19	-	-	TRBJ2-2	TGTGCCAGTATCCGCGGGGCGAACACCGGGGAGCTGTTTTTT	CASIRGANTGELFF
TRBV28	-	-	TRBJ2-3	TGTGCCAGCACCTCGGGGGCGCAGGGAGATACGCAGTATTTT	CASTSGAQGDTQYF
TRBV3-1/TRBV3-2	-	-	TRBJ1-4	TGTGCCAGCAGATCCGGGACACTGTCTAATGAAAAACTGTTTTTT	CASRSGTLSNEKLFF
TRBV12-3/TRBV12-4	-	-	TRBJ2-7	TGTGCCAGCAGTTTAGGGGGGGGCAGGGAGCAGTACTTC	CASSLGGGREQYF
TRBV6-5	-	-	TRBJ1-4	TGTGCCAGCAATACTGGACAGAGAGGGGAAAAACTGTTTTTT	CASNTGQRGEKLFF
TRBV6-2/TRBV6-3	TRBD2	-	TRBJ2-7	TGTGCCAGCAGTTACGGGCTAGCGGGAAGCTACGAGCAGTACTTC	CASSYGLAGSYEQYF
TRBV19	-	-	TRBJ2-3	TGTGCCAGTAGTATCCTCCGACAGGTTGCATCAGATACGCAGTATTTT	CASSILRQVASDTQYF
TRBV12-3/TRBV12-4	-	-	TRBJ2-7	TGTGCCAGCAGCCACCGACGGGGGTGGGAGCAGTACTTC	CASSHRRGWEQYF
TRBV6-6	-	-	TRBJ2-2	TGTGCCAGCAGTTACTCACGACAGAACACCGGGGAGCTGTTTTTT	CASSYSRQNTGELFF
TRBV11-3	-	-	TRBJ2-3	TGTGCCAGCAGCTTAGGGGATACGCAGTATTTT	CASSLGDTQYF
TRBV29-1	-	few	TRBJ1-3	TGCAGCGCGGTGGGGTCCTCGGACACCATATATTTT	CSAVGSSDTIYF
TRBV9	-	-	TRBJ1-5	TGTGCCAGCAGCGTAGAAGGAGGGTTCAATCAGCCCCAGCATTTT	CASSVEGGFNQPQHF
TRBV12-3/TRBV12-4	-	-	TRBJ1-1	TGTGCCAGCGCCGGAGGGGCTCGCACTGAAGCTTTCTTT	CASAGGARTEAFF
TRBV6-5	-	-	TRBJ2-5	TGTGCCAGCAGTTACTCAAAGGGCAACCAAGAGACCCAGTACTTC	CASSYSKGNQETQYF
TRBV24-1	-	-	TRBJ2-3	TGTGCCACCAGTGATCCTGGGAGCACAGATACGCAGTATTTT	CATSDPGSTDTQYF
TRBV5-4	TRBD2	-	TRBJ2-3	TGTGCCAGCTCTCGCGGGGGGAGCACAGATACGCAGTATTTT	CASSRGGSTDTQYF
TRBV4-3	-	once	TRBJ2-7	TGCGCCAGCAGCCAAGATTGGGGAATAGCGACCACCTACGAGCAGTACTTC	CASSQDWGIATTYEQYF
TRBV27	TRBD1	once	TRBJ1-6	TGTGCCAGCAGTTTTCGGGACAGGGGCAATTCACCCCTCCACTTT	CASSFRDRGNSPLHF
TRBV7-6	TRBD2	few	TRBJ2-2	TGTGCCAGCAGTCGGACTAGCGGGACGATAACCGGGGAGCTGTTTTTT	CASSRTSGTITGELFF
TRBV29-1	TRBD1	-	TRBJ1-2	TGCAGCGTGGACAGGGGGGACTATGGCTACACCTTC	CSVDRGDYGYTF
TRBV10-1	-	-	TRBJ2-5	TGCGCCAGCAGTGCCTCGCGGGTGGGGGAGACCCAGTACTTC	CASSASRVGETQYF
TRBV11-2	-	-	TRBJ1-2	TGTGCCAGCAGCTCACGAAGCTCATTGGGATATGGCTACACCTTC	CASSSRSSLGYGYTF
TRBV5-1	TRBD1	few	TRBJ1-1	TGCGCCAGCAGCCAACAGGGGGCCGCCGAAGCTTTCTTT	CASSQQGAAEAFF
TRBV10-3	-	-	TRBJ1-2	TGTGCCATCGGGGGCGGCTATGGCTACACCTTC	CAIGGGYGYTF
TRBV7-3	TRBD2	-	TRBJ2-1	TGTGCCAGCAGCACTCCGACTAGCGGGAGCCCCCCATATAAGTTCTTC	CASSTPTSGSPPYKFF
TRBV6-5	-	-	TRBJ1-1	TGTGCCAGCAGCCTGGACACAAACACTGAAGCTTTCTTT	CASSLDTNTEAFF
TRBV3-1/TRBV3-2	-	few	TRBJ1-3	TGTGCCAGCAGCCACCTAAAGGACCGCTCTGGAAACACCATATATTTT	CASSHLKDRSGNTIYF
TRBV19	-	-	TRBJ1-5	TGTGCCACCAGCCCAGGGGCGGCTAGTCAGCCCCAGCATTTT	CATSPGAASQPQHF
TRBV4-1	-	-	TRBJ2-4	TGCGCCAGCAGCCAAGATGGGGTGGGCAAAAACATTCAGTACTTC	CASSQDGVGKNIQYF
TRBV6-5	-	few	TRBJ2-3	TGTGCCAGCAGAGACTACAGGATTAGCACAGATACGCAGTATTTT	CASRDYRISTDTQYF
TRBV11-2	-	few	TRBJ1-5	TGTGCCAGCAGCTTAGGGAGGGTGGACCAGCCCCAGCATTTT	CASSLGRVDQPQHF
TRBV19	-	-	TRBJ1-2	TGTGCCAGTAGTATAGATTTCGAGTACTATGGCTACACCTTC	CASSIDFEYYGYTF
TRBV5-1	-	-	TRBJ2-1	TGCGCCAGCAGCCTAGAACAGCGGGGACATGTCGATGAGCAGTTCTTC	CASSLEQRGHVDEQFF
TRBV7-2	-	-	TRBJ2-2	TGTGCCAGCAGCCAGCAGAGTGGCGGGGAGCTGTTTTTT	CASSQQSGGELFF
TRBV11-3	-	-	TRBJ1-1	TGTGCCAGCAGCTTTACCGGACGTACTGAAGCTTTCTTT	CASSFTGRTEAFF
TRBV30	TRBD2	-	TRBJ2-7	TGTGCCTGGAGTGTACGGTCTAGCGGGAGCTACGAGCAGTACTTC	CAWSVRSSGSYEQYF
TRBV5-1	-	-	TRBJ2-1	TGCGCCAGCAGCGCGCTTAGAGGGGGAGGAAACAATGAGCAGTTCTTC	CASSALRGGGNNEQFF
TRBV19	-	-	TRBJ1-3	TGTGCCAGCTCGTGGAGGGAGGGTGGAAACACCATATATTTT	CASSWREGGNTIYF
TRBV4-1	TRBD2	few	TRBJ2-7	TGCGCCAGCAGCCAAGAAGCGGCTAGCGGGGGCCTTATCTACGAGCAGTACTTC	CASSQEAASGGLIYEQYF